One sample yielded the 27 T cell receptor beta chains listed below, sequenced in a study of cytomegalovirus exposure and HLA in healthy donors. Primers: 60 Vbeta forward and 13 Jbeta reverse. The table came from immunoSEQ multiplex PCR; TCRdb's copy has only in-frame clones and leaves some out. The sample lists around 180,000 clones; around 79% were seen once. The source material was PBMCs. The receptors derive from a woman aged 50 to 60 in good health and CMV-seronegative.

The chain combines TRBV5-5 with TRBJ1-2; the match to TRBD1 covers 7 bases. Germline V lookup: CDR1 SGHKS, CDR2 YYEKEE (reference sequence). This CDR3 spans 14 amino acids. The V and J ends lost 4 bases and 5 bases, in that order; junction bases with no gene match: 8. In DNA, the CDR3 is TGTGCCAGCAGCCACCCGGGACAGCCGTATGGCTACACCTTC. Its protein product is CASSHPGQPYGYTF.

The chain links TRBV2 to TRBJ1-6; the match to TRBD1 covers 9 bases. Germline CDR1 and CDR2: SNHLY and FYNNEI. CDR3 size: 14 residues. Trimming at V came to 6 bases and at J to 8 bases, leaving 5 bases not matched to a gene. The CDR3 bases are TGTGCCAGCAGGCAGGACAGGGGAGATTCACCCCTCCACTTT. This encodes CASRQDRGDSPLHF.

This clone was recorded only once. The chain carries TRBV9 and TRBJ2-3; TRBD2 matches at 9 bases. There are 16 residues in the CDR3. CDR1 SGDLS and CDR2 YYNGEE come from the germline V gene. V dropped 0 bases and J dropped 5; count of bases not matched to a gene: 7. The CDR3 reads CASSVAGGGVLDTQYF. CDR3 DNA sequence: TGTGCCAGCAGCGTAGCAGGCGGGGGGGTTTTAGATACGCAGTATTTT.

The chain employs TRBV4-3 and TRBJ2-1, with a weak D call TRBD2 (5 bases). CDR1 and CDR2 from the germline V gene are LGHNA and YSLEER. Trimming shortened V by 5 bases and J by 6 bases, and 17 bases separated the two germline ends. The CDR3 runs to 15 residues. DNA for the CDR3: TGCGCCAGCAGCTTCACGCGAGGACTGGCCAATGAGCAGTTCTTC. It translates to CASSFTRGLANEQFF.

V is TRBV6-5 and J is TRBJ2-7, with D possibly TRBD2 on 6 matching bases. The CDR3 is 16 residues long. Germline assignment: CDR1 MNHEY and CDR2 SVGAGI. Trimming removed 4 bases at V and 0 bases at J, with 16 bases between. The CDR3, as DNA: TGTGCCAGCAGTTTCTGGGGAGGAACTAACTCCTACGAGCAGTACTTC. Translation gives CASSFWGGTNSYEQYF.

This clone was detected only a few times. The chain has TRBV6-5 and TRBJ1-1; D not certain. Trimming cost V 2 bases and J 3 bases, with 7 bases left between them. Germline CDR1 is MNHEY and CDR2 is SVGAGI. This CDR3 contains 13 residues. The DNA of the CDR3 is TGTGCCAGCAGTTACGGGCGGGACACTGAAGCTTTCTTT. Its protein product is CASSYGRDTEAFF.

The V call is TRBV28, the J call TRBJ1-5; TRBD1 might be the D (6 bases). In germline, CDR1 is MDHEN, CDR2 SYDVKM. V lost 2 bases to trimming and J lost 3 bases, with 8 bases between them. The CDR3 contains 14 residues. CDR3 sequence: CASSLTGFNQPQHF. The CDR3 nucleotides are TGTGCCAGCAGTTTAACAGGGTTCAATCAGCCCCAGCATTTT. The entire variable domain, with the rest obtained from reference TRBV28 and TRBJ1-5, is as follows: DVKVTQSSRYLVKRTGEKVFLECVQDMDHENMFWYRQDPGLGLRLIYFSYDVKMKEKGDIPEGYSVSREKKERFSLILESASTNQTSMYLCASSLTGFNQPQHFGDGTRLSIL.

Worth noting for this clone: Other DNA sequences in this sample translate to the same CDR3. The rearrangement uses TRBV7-3 and TRBJ1-1; D is ambiguous. Germline-derived CDR1 and CDR2 are SGHTA and FQGTGA. Trimming took off 2 bases at V and 0 bases at J, with 7 bases between the two ends. This CDR3 has 14 amino acids. CDR3 protein: CASSLGGLNTEAFF. DNA of the CDR3: TGTGCCAGCAGCTTAGGCGGTCTGAACACTGAAGCTTTCTTT.

A note on this clone: Other DNA sequences from this sample encode an identical CDR3 as well. The gene calls are TRBV11-1 and TRBJ2-5; D unresolved. This CDR3 has 12 residues. V was pared by 0 bases and J by 4 bases, with 3 bases between. Germline-derived CDR1 and CDR2 are SGHAT and FQDESV (reference sequence). CDR3 in amino acids: CASSLARETQYF. The CDR3 DNA is TGTGCCAGCAGCTTAGCTCGAGAGACCCAGTACTTC.

The rearrangement uses TRBV19 and TRBJ2-4, with D maybe TRBD1 (5 bases). Germline-derived CDR1 and CDR2 are LNHDA and SQIVND (reference sequence). Trimming pared 8 bases from V and 10 bases from J, leaving 12 bases between. This CDR3 region has 11 residues. Here the CDR3 reads CASALRQIQYF. The CDR3 DNA reads TGTGCCAGTGCCCTTCGACAGATTCAGTACTTC.

V usage is TRBV2 and J usage is TRBJ2-1; D might be TRBD2 (6 bases). V dropped 2 bases and J dropped 6 bases, with 17 bases sitting between them. The CDR3 consists of 16 residues. CDR1 is SNHLY and CDR2 is FYNNEI in the germline V gene. The CDR3 sequence is CASSEISGAWVNEQFF. The CDR3 DNA reads as TGTGCCAGCAGTGAAATATCGGGAGCTTGGGTCAATGAGCAGTTCTTC.

CDR3 loop: CASSPRLSASGASYEQYF. CDR3 coding DNA: TGTGCCAGCTCACCACGATTATCTGCTAGCGGGGCCTCCTACGAGCAGTACTTC. The rearrangement links TRBV18 to TRBJ2-7; the match to TRBD2 covers 9 bases. Trimming removed 1 base from V and 0 bases from J; junction bases left unmatched: 10. Looked up from germline, CDR1 is KGHSH and CDR2 is LQKENI. The CDR3 spans 18 residues.

The chain employs TRBV6-6 and TRBJ2-1, with a possible D match to TRBD2 (5 bases). Germline lookup yields CDR1 MNHNY and CDR2 SVGAGI (reference sequence). The CDR3 totals 15 residues. Deletions cut 4 bases from V and 3 bases from J, with 13 bases between. CDR3 residues: CASSSEAFFYNEQFF. As DNA, the CDR3 is TGTGCCAGCAGTTCGGAGGCCTTCTTCTACAATGAGCAGTTCTTC.

On this clone: The same CDR3 also results from other DNA sequences found in this sample. This chain uses TRBV5-1 with TRBJ2-7; TRBD1 matches at 8 bases. This CDR3 has 16 residues. Germline V gives CDR1 SGHRS, CDR2 YFSETQ. Trimming at V came to 0 bases and at J to 3 bases, leaving 8 bases not matched to a gene. CDR3 protein: CASSLARDRSFYEQYF. CDR3 nucleotide sequence: TGCGCCAGCAGCTTGGCCCGGGACAGGAGCTTCTACGAGCAGTACTTC.

This chain joins TRBV9 and TRBJ2-7, with a possible D match to TRBD1 (6 bases). This CDR3 comprises 16 residues. V was trimmed by 3 bases and J by 2 bases, leaving 18 bases between them. The germline CDR1 and CDR2 sequences are SGDLS and YYNGEE. The DNA for the CDR3 is TGTGCCAGCAGCGAAGGGGGATCGGCCCCCGCCTACGAGCAGTACTTC. This codes for CASSEGGSAPAYEQYF. The whole variable domain, remainder taken from reference TRBV9 and TRBJ2-7, is DSGVTQTPKHLITATGQRVTLRCSPRSGDLSVYWYQQSLDQGLQFLIQYYNGEERAKGNILERFSAQQFPDLHSELNLSSLELGDSALYFCASSEGGSAPAYEQYFGPGTRLTVT.

This clone was detected only a few times. The chain links TRBV5-4 to TRBJ2-1, with 8 bases lining up with TRBD2. Germline-derived CDR1 and CDR2 are SGHNT and YYREEE (reference sequence). This CDR3 has 14 amino acids. V shed 3 bases, J shed 9 bases, and the junction held 8 bases outside the gene matches. The CDR3 protein is CASSSGTSRGEQFF. CDR3 DNA: TGTGCCAGCAGCTCCGGGACTAGTAGGGGTGAGCAGTTCTTC. The whole variable domain, remainder taken from reference TRBV5-4 and TRBJ2-1, is ETGVTQSPTHLIKTRGQQVTLRCSSQSGHNTVSWYQQALGQGPQFIFQYYREEENGRGNFPPRFSGLQFPNYSSELNVNALELDDSALYLCASSSGTSRGEQFFGPGTRLTVL.

The CDR3 spells CASSSGQGLSEAFF. As DNA, the CDR3 is TGTGCCAGCAGCTCTGGACAGGGATTATCTGAAGCTTTCTTT. The chain has TRBV7-9 and TRBJ1-1; 8 bases are shared with TRBD1. There are 14 residues in the CDR3. J was trimmed by 6 bases and V by 4 bases; bases with no gene match: 7. The germline V gene encodes CDR1 SEHNR and CDR2 FQNEAQ (reference sequence).

This clone was seen only a few times. The V call is TRBV28, the J call TRBJ1-1; a possible D gene is TRBD1 (6 bases). The CDR3 covers 14 residues. Germline V gene data show CDR1 as MDHEN and CDR2 as SYDVKM. The V end lost 3 bases, the J end lost 1 base, and 9 bases lay between the germline ends. As DNA, the CDR3 is TGTGCCAGCAGTTTTCCGGACAGGAACACTGAAGCTTTCTTT. Translating it yields CASSFPDRNTEAFF.

The chain employs TRBV13 and TRBJ2-3, with 7 bases fitting TRBD2. Germline trimming cut 2 bases from V and 5 bases from J; bases unmatched to any gene: 19. This CDR3 is 19 amino acids long. Looked up from germline, CDR1 is PRHDT and CDR2 is FYEKMQ (reference sequence). CDR3 in DNA: TGTGCCAGCAGCTTACCCCCCTTTGGTTCCGGGGGGAGGGGAGATACGCAGTATTTT. Translation gives CASSLPPFGSGGRGDTQYF. Filled out from reference TRBV13 and TRBJ2-3, the complete variable domain reads AAGVIQSPRHLIKEKRETATLKCYPIPRHDTVYWYQQGPGQDPQFLISFYEKMQSDKGSIPDRFSAQQFSDYHSELNMSSLELGDSALYFCASSLPPFGSGGRGDTQYFGPGTRLTVL.

The chain couples TRBV7-9 to TRBJ2-7, with 9 bases lining up with TRBD1. V lost 4 bases, J lost 5 bases, and 9 bases stayed unmatched. CDR1 and CDR2 from the germline V gene are SEHNR and FQNEAQ (reference sequence). CDR3 length: 15 residues. The CDR3 here is CASSSPGTGSHEQYF. Written as DNA, the CDR3 is TGTGCCAGCAGCTCACCCGGGACAGGGTCCCACGAGCAGTACTTC.

The chain is built from TRBV25-1 and TRBJ1-5; D might be TRBD1 (6 bases). V lost 6 bases and J lost 5, with 14 bases in between. The germline CDR1 and CDR2 sequences are MGHDK and SYGVNS. The CDR3 runs 14 residues. In nucleotides, the CDR3 is TGTGCCAGCAGCGAACAGGGTTTGGATCAGCCCCAGCATTTT. Translated: CASSEQGLDQPQHF.

The J gene is TRBJ1-1, the V gene TRBV11-1; 7 bases fit TRBD1. The CDR3 is 15 amino acids. The germline V gene encodes CDR1 SGHAT and CDR2 FQDESV (reference sequence). V lost 2 bases, J lost 4 bases, and 7 bases stayed unmatched. In DNA form, the CDR3 reads TGTGCCAGCAGCTTAAGGGCAGGGGGTAGCACTGAAGCTTTCTTT. Translation: CASSLRAGGSTEAFF.

The chain couples TRBV21-1 to TRBJ1-1; TRBD1, as called in the table, went unchecked against the DNA. TRBV21-1 is a recognized pseudogene. The CDR3 has 15 residues. CDR3 bases: TGTGCCAGCAGCAAGAGCCAGGGGATGTTGGAGGAAGCTTTCTTT. This codes for CASSKSQGMLEEAFF.

The V and J genes are TRBV6-5 and TRBJ2-1; a weak D match, TRBD2 (5 bases). The CDR3 runs 15 residues. Germline loops: CDR1 MNHEY, CDR2 SVGAGI. The V end was cut by 4 bases, the J end by 2 bases, with 12 bases between. CDR3 sequence: CASSSTGYPYNEQFF. CDR3 DNA sequence: TGTGCCAGCAGTTCCACGGGGTACCCCTACAATGAGCAGTTCTTC.

The chain has TRBV7-9 and TRBJ1-2; the match to TRBD1 covers 7 bases. With V trimmed by 3 bases and J by 2 bases, 6 bases remained unmatched. The germline CDR1 and CDR2 sequences are SEHNR and FQNEAQ (reference sequence). The CDR3 contains 15 residues. The CDR3 is CASSFADRRNYGYTF. The CDR3 DNA is TGTGCCAGCAGCTTCGCGGACAGGAGGAACTATGGCTACACCTTC.

The chain combines TRBV5-1 with TRBJ1-2, with 9 bases fitting TRBD1. Germline V gene data show CDR1 as SGHRS and CDR2 as YFSETQ. The CDR3 has 16 residues. Unmatched junction bases numbered 12, after V lost 6 bases and J lost 3 bases. CDR3 in amino acids: CASIGIPGQGDYGYTF. The CDR3 DNA is TGCGCCAGCATAGGAATACCGGGACAGGGTGACTATGGCTACACCTTC.

The CDR3 sequence: CASSSTGTGLEQYF. CDR3 sequence (DNA): TGTGCCAGCAGCTCGACCGGGACAGGTCTCGAGCAGTACTTC. The chain is built from TRBV7-9 and TRBJ2-7; TRBD1 matches 8 bases. V lost 4 bases to trimming and J lost 6 bases; unmatched junction nucleotides: 8. The CDR3 contains 14 residues. Germline-derived CDR1 and CDR2 are SEHNR and FQNEAQ (reference sequence).